Each of the 11 T cell receptor beta chains below was sequenced from the same sample in a study of blood T cell repertoires in COVID-19. Assay: immunoSEQ multiplex PCR; the TCRdb copy retains only in-frame clones and omits some. The sample lists fewer than 400,000 clones, about 86% occurring once. Sequencing was done on a sample of PBMCs or T cells enriched from blood (not recorded which). Every receptor here comes from a woman between 50 and 59 years old who had recovered from COVID-19.

This clone was observed a few times. This sequence joins TRBV7-2 and TRBJ2-5, with TRBD2 as a possible D gene (5 bases). Trimming cost V 0 bases and J 2 bases, with 13 bases left between them. This CDR3 comprises 16 residues. The germline V gene has CDR1 SGHTA and CDR2 FQGNSA. This chain's CDR3 is CASSLASAGGQETQYF. The DNA for the CDR3 is TGTGCCAGCAGCTTAGCTTCCGCGGGCGGACAAGAGACCCAGTACTTC.

The chain employs TRBV2 and TRBJ2-1; 9 bases match TRBD2. The CDR3 is 16 amino acids. The V and J ends lost 4 bases and 3 bases, in that order; junction bases with no gene match: 7. CDR1 is SNHLY, CDR2 FYNNEI, per germline. CDR3 in amino acids: CASSAASGMIYNEQFF. The CDR3 nucleotides read TGTGCCAGCAGTGCGGCTAGCGGGATGATCTACAATGAGCAGTTCTTC.

CDR3 in amino acids: CASSTGLSGNTIYF. The DNA for the CDR3 is TGTGCCAGCAGTACAGGGTTATCCGGAAACACCATATATTTT. The rearrangement uses TRBV6-5 and TRBJ1-3; TRBD1 might be the D (6 bases). Looked up from germline, CDR1 is MNHEY and CDR2 is SVGAGI. V dropped 5 bases and J dropped 4 bases, with 12 bases sitting between them. The CDR3 extends over 14 amino acids.

This clone was detected only once. The DNA for the CDR3 is TGCGCCAGCAGCTCCGGCGGAGGAGGGAACTATGGCTACACCTTC. As protein: CASSSGGGGNYGYTF. The chain joins TRBV5-1 to TRBJ1-2; D is unresolved. Germline V lookup: CDR1 SGHRS, CDR2 YFSETQ. The CDR3 is 15 residues long. Trimming took 3 bases from V and 2 from J, leaving 14 bases between them.

The chain combines TRBV10-3 with TRBJ1-2, with TRBD1 matching over 7 bases. Trimming removed 3 bases from V and 8 bases from J; junction bases left unmatched: 21. This CDR3 region has 18 residues. Germline assignment: CDR1 ENHRY and CDR2 SYGVKD. DNA for the CDR3: TGTGCCATCAGTGAAGCAGGCAGGGGGGAACTCGGTCGGTACGGCTACACCTTC. As protein: CAISEAGRGELGRYGYTF.

The chain recombines TRBV6-5 with TRBJ1-2, with D perhaps matching TRBD1 (5 bases). Trimming cost V 5 bases and J 5 bases, with 18 bases left between them. CDR3 length equals 15 residues. The V gene's germline CDR1 is MNHEY and CDR2 SVGAGI. In DNA form, the CDR3 reads TGTGCCAGCAGTACCCAGGCCCCGGGGGGTTATGGCTACACCTTC. It is translated as CASSTQAPGGYGYTF.

This clone was counted once. The chain uses TRBV7-2 and TRBJ1-2, with 9 nucleotides matching TRBD1. The germline V gene has CDR1 SGHTA and CDR2 FQGNSA. This CDR3 comprises 12 residues. Trimming at V came to 3 bases and at J to 14 bases, leaving 7 bases not matched to a gene. CDR3 loop: CASSLDGTGWTF. CDR3 DNA: TGTGCCAGCAGCTTGGATGGGACAGGGTGGACCTTC.

There are a few counts of this clone. The chain combines TRBV5-8 with TRBJ1-6; unclear D gene. Trimming left V 2 bases short and J 5 bases short, with 11 bases between. Germline CDR1 and CDR2: SGHTS and YDEGEE. There are 15 residues in the CDR3. The CDR3 loop reads CASSLRGRNNSPLHF. CDR3 bases: TGTGCCAGCAGCTTACGCGGCCGAAATAATTCACCCCTCCACTTT.

The CDR3 reads CASSLRQGLEQYF. CDR3 DNA: TGTGCCAGCAGTTTACGACAGGGGCTCGAGCAGTACTTC. This chain joins TRBV28 and TRBJ2-7, with 8 bases aligning to TRBD1. With V trimmed by 2 bases and J by 6 bases, 3 bases remained unmatched. The CDR3 is made up of 13 amino acids. Per the germline V gene, CDR1 is MDHEN and CDR2 is SYDVKM.

The chain links TRBV5-6 to TRBJ2-7, with TRBD1 matching 7 bases. CDR1 is SGHDT, CDR2 YYEEEE, per germline. The CDR3 extends over 13 amino acids. Germline trimming cut 1 base from V and 6 bases from J; bases unmatched to any gene: 4. The DNA for the CDR3 is TGTGCCAGCAGCTTGATACAGGGGATCGAGCAGTACTTC. Its translation is CASSLIQGIEQYF.

The gene calls are TRBV30 and TRBJ1-6, with TRBD1 matching 9 bases. The CDR3 is 15 residues long. V lost 2 bases, J lost 9 bases, and 8 bases stayed unmatched. Germline CDR1 is GTSNPN and CDR2 is SVGIG (reference sequence). The DNA for the CDR3 is TGTGCCTGGAGTATTAGGGGGACAGGGCCTTCACCCCTCCACTTT. Protein sequence: CAWSIRGTGPSPLHF.